These 6 T cell receptor beta chains originate from one sample sequenced in a study of cytomegalovirus exposure and HLA in healthy donors. Amplification used 60 Vbeta primers and 13 Jbeta primers. The assay was immunoSEQ multiplex PCR, and TCRdb's table has in-frame clones only and misses some. The sample consists of about 89,000 clones, about 74% of them appearing once. Sequencing input: PBMCs. The receptors come from a male donor in good health and CMV-seronegative.

This clone was counted a few times. The V gene is TRBV14, the J gene TRBJ1-1, with D uncertain. Per germline, CDR1 SGHDN and CDR2 FVKESK. This CDR3 contains 14 residues. V lost 0 bases to trimming and J lost 4 bases, with 9 bases between them. The DNA of the CDR3 is TGTGCCAGCAGCCAAGAGGCGGGTGGCACTGAAGCTTTCTTT. The encoded protein is CASSQEAGGTEAFF. The full variable domain, with the rest looked up from reference TRBV14 and TRBJ1-1, is EAGVTQFPSHSVIEKGQTVTLRCDPISGHDNLYWYRRVMGKEIKFLLHFVKESKQDESGMPNNRFLAERTGGTYSTLKVQPAELEDSGVYFCASSQEAGGTEAFFGQGTRLTVV.

The chain is built from TRBV27 and TRBJ2-5; 7 positions match TRBD2. Gene TRBJ2-7 matches the end of the DNA better, so the J call may be wrong. CDR3 size: 17 residues. Germline V gene sequence: CDR1 MNHEY, CDR2 SMNVEV (reference sequence). The CDR3 is CASSFWGSRERSYEQYF. For the CDR3, the DNA is TGTGCCAGCAGTTTTTGGGGCTCGCGGGAGCGCTCCTACGAGCAGTACTTC.

The CDR3 sequence is CASSGLGTSGINGELFF. CDR3 sequence (DNA): TGTGCCAGCAGCGGTCTCGGGACTAGCGGGATCAACGGGGAGCTGTTTTTT. V gene TRBV5-6 combines with J gene TRBJ2-2, with 13 bases aligning to TRBD2. V gave up 4 bases and J gave up 7 bases; unmatched junction bases: 10. This CDR3 has 17 residues. Per the germline V gene, CDR1 is SGHDT and CDR2 is YYEEEE.

The rearrangement joins TRBV2 to TRBJ2-3; 7 bases are a match to TRBD2. V was pared by 7 bases and J by 2 bases, with 9 bases of the junction left unmatched. The CDR3 loop spans 15 amino acids. The V gene's germline CDR1 is SNHLY and CDR2 FYNNEI. The CDR3 DNA reads as TGTGCCAGCATTTCCCAGGGACTATACACAGATACGCAGTATTTT. Its translation is CASISQGLYTDTQYF. Looking up the rest from reference TRBV2 and TRBJ2-3 gives the full variable domain: EPEVTQTPSHQVTQMGQEVILRCVPISNHLYFYWYRQILGQKVEFLVSFYNNEISEKSEIFDDQFSVERPDGSNFTLKIRSTKLEDSAMYFCASISQGLYTDTQYFGPGTRLTVL.

This chain uses TRBV9 with TRBJ2-7; 12 bases agree with TRBD1. Germline V CDR1 and CDR2: SGDLS, YYNGEE. The length of the CDR3 is 15 residues. The V segment lost 3 bases and the J segment 8 bases; nucleotides outside the gene matches: 9. As DNA, the CDR3 is TGTGCCAGCAGCGGAGCCGGGACAGGGGGCTGCCAGCAGTACTTC. Amino acid sequence: CASSGAGTGGCQQYF. The full variable domain, completed using reference TRBV9 and TRBJ2-7, is DSGVTQTPKHLITATGQRVTLRCSPRSGDLSVYWYQQSLDQGLQFLIQYYNGEERAKGNILERFSAQQFPDLHSELNLSSLELGDSALYFCASSGAGTGGCQQYFGPGTRLTVT.

This chain joins TRBV5-1 and TRBJ2-2, with D possibly TRBD1 on 6 matching bases. The CDR3 is 15 amino acids. V was cut by 4 bases and J by 6 bases, with 16 bases left in between. Looked up from germline, CDR1 is SGHRS and CDR2 is YFSETQ. The CDR3 region has the DNA TGCGCCAGCAGCCGTGGGACAAGTTTCTCCGGGGAGCTGTTTTTT. The encoded protein is CASSRGTSFSGELFF.